These T cell receptor beta chains were read from a single sample in a study of response to subunit inactivated influenza vaccine. TCRdb re-analysed the RT-PCR reads in MiXCR, keeping a single row per CDR3 protein. The repertoire has 300,000 to 350,000 distinct CDR3 sequences, 21% of them found once; the top ten carry roughly 10%. This material consisted of PBMCs from blood, taken about 20 months after vaccination. These receptors were obtained from a man between 50 and 69 years old who received an inactivated influenza vaccine. The CDR3 runs from the conserved cysteine through the conserved F or W. Each record gives: D gene, CDR3 length, V gene, clone size, J gene, CDR3 DNA, CDR3 protein. A D gene is named only where the DNA matches it firmly. Not every row has a clone size; where given, it reads once, few, many or a size class.

>TRBD2|14|TRBV3-1|many|TRBJ2-3
TGTGCCAGCAGCCCTAGCGGGAGTGCTGATACGCAGTATTTT
CASSPSGSADTQYF
>-|12|TRBV29-1|many|TRBJ1-5
TGCAGCGCCTCGGGGGGAAATCAGCCCCAGCATTTT
CSASGGNQPQHF
>-|14|TRBV11-3|many|TRBJ2-2
TGTGCCAGCAGCTTAGTGGCTGGAACCGGGGAGCTGTTTTTT
CASSLVAGTGELFF
>TRBD2|15|TRBV28|few|TRBJ2-1
TGTGCCAGCAGTTTAGGACTAGCGACTGACAATGAGCAGTTCTTC
CASSLGLATDNEQFF
>-|14|TRBV30|once|TRBJ1-4
TGTGCCTGGAACCGACAGCTATATAATGAAAAACTGTTTTTT
CAWNRQLYNEKLFF
>-|13|TRBV28|few|TRBJ1-1
TGTGCCAGCATTCGAGAAATGAACACTGAAGCTTTCTTT
CASIREMNTEAFF
>TRBD2|17|TRBV28|many|TRBJ2-5
TGTGCCAGCAGAACCGGGACTAGCGGATGGTACCAAGAGACCCAGTACTTC
CASRTGTSGWYQETQYF
>TRBD1|17|TRBV5-1|once|TRBJ2-1
TGCGCCAGCAGCAAACGAGGGGGGACAGGGTCCTACAATGAGCAGTTCTTC
CASSKRGGTGSYNEQFF
>-|13|TRBV12-3/TRBV12-4|few|TRBJ1-1
TGTGCCAGCAGTTTCGCCAGAGACACTGAAGCTTTCTTT
CASSFARDTEAFF
>-|14|TRBV6-5|few|TRBJ1-1
TGTGCCAGCAGTTCGCCCCGGGCGAACACTGAAGCTTTCTTT
CASSSPRANTEAFF
>-|13|TRBV30|-|TRBJ1-5
TGTGCCTGGAGTAACAGGGCGGGTCAGCCCCAGCATTTT
CAWSNRAGQPQHF
>-|15|TRBV28|-|TRBJ2-5
TGTGCCAGCAGTTTACCCCCGGGGCACCAAGAGACCCAGTACTTC
CASSLPPGHQETQYF
>TRBD1|15|TRBV3-1|many|TRBJ1-6
TGTGCCAGCAGCCAAGTCGGCAGGGGGTATTCACCCCTCCACTTT
CASSQVGRGYSPLHF
>-|12|TRBV24-1|once|TRBJ2-7
TGTGCCACCAGTGAGAACAGGGACGAGCAGTACTTC
CATSENRDEQYF
>TRBD1|16|TRBV5-1|-|TRBJ1-6
TGCGCCAGCAGCTTGGCCGGGGGACAGAGCTATTCACCCCTCCACTTT
CASSLAGGQSYSPLHF
>TRBD2|15|TRBV29-1|-|TRBJ2-5
TGCAGCGTTGAAAAGGTAGCGGGGTCCCTGGAGACCCAGTACTTC
CSVEKVAGSLETQYF
>-|15|TRBV10-3|few|TRBJ1-4
TGTGCCATCAGTGAGAGGACGGCTTCTAATGAAAAACTGTTTTTT
CAISERTASNEKLFF
>-|15|TRBV20-1|-|TRBJ2-7
TGCAGTGCTAGACCCTACCCCATGAGCTCCTACGAGCAGTACTTC
CSARPYPMSSYEQYF
>-|13|TRBV20-1|-|TRBJ1-2
TGCAGTGCTGTGGGGCGCGGGCACTATGGCTACACCTTC
CSAVGRGHYGYTF
>TRBD1|15|TRBV12-3/TRBV12-4|-|TRBJ1-1
TGTGCCAGCAGTTTACGCACAGGGGGGGCGACGGAAGCTTTCTTT
CASSLRTGGATEAFF
>-|13|TRBV29-1|few|TRBJ1-1
TGCAGCGTTTCAGGGCGGATGAACACTGAAGCTTTCTTT
CSVSGRMNTEAFF
>TRBD1|14|TRBV7-9|-|TRBJ1-6
TGTGCCAGCAGCGTCGGGACAGGGAATTCACCCCTCCACTTT
CASSVGTGNSPLHF
>TRBD1|17|TRBV6-1|many|TRBJ1-1
TGTGCCAGCAGTGCGATGGGGACAGGGACCGGCAGCACTGAAGCTTTCTTT
CASSAMGTGTGSTEAFF
>TRBD1|12|TRBV28|few|TRBJ1-2
TGTGCCAGCAAGACAGGGACTGCTGGCTACACCTTC
CASKTGTAGYTF
>-|12|TRBV5-6|-|TRBJ2-7
TGTGCCTCCCCGGACAGTGACCACGAGCAGTACTTC
CASPDSDHEQYF
>TRBD1|16|TRBV5-1|few|TRBJ1-1
TGCGCCAGCAGCTTAAGGACAGGGGGCCGGCACACTGAAGCTTTCTTT
CASSLRTGGRHTEAFF
>-|19|TRBV6-5|few|TRBJ2-2
TGTGCCAGCAGTTACCCCCGTTCCCTGCCTAGGGGGGACACCGGGGAGCTGTTTTTT
CASSYPRSLPRGDTGELFF
>TRBD1|13|TRBV19|few|TRBJ2-1
TGTGCCAGTAGTCGGCCAGGGGGCGATGAGCAGTTCTTC
CASSRPGGDEQFF
>-|17|TRBV29-1|-|TRBJ2-5
TGCAGCGTTGACGAACCATGGGAAGTTGGCCCACGGGAGACCCAGTACTTC
CSVDEPWEVGPRETQYF
>TRBD1|13|TRBV12-3/TRBV12-4|-|TRBJ1-1
TGTGCCAGCAGTACTGGGGGGACAGGACCAGCTTTCTTT
CASSTGGTGPAFF
>-|15|TRBV15|few|TRBJ1-3
TGTGCCACCAGCAGAGATACCCCCGGAGGAAACACCATATATTTT
CATSRDTPGGNTIYF
>-|16|TRBV7-2|-|TRBJ2-1
TGTGCCAGCAGCACCGGCGGAAGAGGCTCCTACAATGAGCAGTTCTTC
CASSTGGRGSYNEQFF